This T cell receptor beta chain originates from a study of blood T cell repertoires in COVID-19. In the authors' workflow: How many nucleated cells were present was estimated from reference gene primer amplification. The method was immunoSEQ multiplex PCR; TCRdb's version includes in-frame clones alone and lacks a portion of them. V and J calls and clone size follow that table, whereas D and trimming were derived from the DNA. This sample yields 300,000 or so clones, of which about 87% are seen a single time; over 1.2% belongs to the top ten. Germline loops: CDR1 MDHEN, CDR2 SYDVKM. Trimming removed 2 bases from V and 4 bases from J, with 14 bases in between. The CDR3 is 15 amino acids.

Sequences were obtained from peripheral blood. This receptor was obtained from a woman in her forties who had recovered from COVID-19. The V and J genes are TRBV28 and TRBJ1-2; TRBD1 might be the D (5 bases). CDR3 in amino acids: CASSLPGSGSYGYTF. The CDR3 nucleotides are TGTGCCAGCAGTTTACCAGGGTCGGGCAGCTATGGCTACACCTTC.